A selection of T cell receptor beta chains follows, all from one sample in a study of shared clonotypes between healthy human individuals. The protocol was immunoSEQ multiplex PCR, while the TCRdb copy is restricted to in-frame clones and leaves out a portion. In the table there are around 640,000 clones, approximately 96% of which are singletons. Sample: naive CD8+ T cells sorted from blood. The origin of the receptors is a woman aged 30 to 39 in good health. CDR3s include the opening cysteine and the closing phenylalanine or tryptophan. Each record gives: V gene, J gene, CDR3 protein.

v_gene: TRBV5-4; j_gene: TRBJ2-5; CDR3aa: CASSLSYVGAQETQYF
v_gene: TRBV7-8; j_gene: TRBJ1-2; CDR3aa: CASSLGGRDGYTF
v_gene: TRBV28; j_gene: TRBJ1-6; CDR3aa: CASSLSFQGSSPLHF
v_gene: TRBV28; j_gene: TRBJ2-1; CDR3aa: CASSLVGLDNEQFF
v_gene: TRBV5-1; j_gene: TRBJ1-2; CDR3aa: CASSLAEPDRVHGYTF
v_gene: TRBV18; j_gene: TRBJ1-3; CDR3aa: CASSPDTGSYSGNTIYF
v_gene: TRBV20-1; j_gene: TRBJ2-7; CDR3aa: CSASFEQYF
v_gene: TRBV23-1; j_gene: TRBJ2-3; CDR3aa: CASSPAGTPFDTQYF
v_gene: TRBV11-1; j_gene: TRBJ1-1; CDR3aa: CASSFGTTNTEAFF
v_gene: TRBV15; j_gene: NA; CDR3aa: CATRRDSSYEQYF
v_gene: TRBV5-6; j_gene: TRBJ2-7; CDR3aa: CASSADRDYEQYF
v_gene: TRBV5-4; j_gene: TRBJ2-7; CDR3aa: CASSLLNEQYF
v_gene: TRBV13; j_gene: TRBJ2-7; CDR3aa: CASSWGQGYGEQYF
v_gene: TRBV5-6; j_gene: TRBJ2-7; CDR3aa: CASSEQGARPPYEQYF
v_gene: TRBV6-5; j_gene: TRBJ2-1; CDR3aa: CASFGGQSEQFF
v_gene: TRBV16; j_gene: TRBJ2-6; CDR3aa: CASSQLGSGANVLTF
v_gene: TRBV28; j_gene: TRBJ2-1; CDR3aa: CASSLGRGALLYLDSYNEQFF
v_gene: TRBV9; j_gene: TRBJ2-6; CDR3aa: CASSPWTTGANVLTF
v_gene: TRBV27; j_gene: TRBJ1-5; CDR3aa: CASSLLSNQPQHF